This TCR beta chain originates from a study of blood T cell repertoires in COVID-19. Study-wide context: Donors in the United States, Italy and Spain gave samples during acute or convalescent COVID-19.

Sequenced by immunoSEQ multiplex PCR; TCRdb stores in-frame clones only, minus some. The sample carries just over 650,000 clones, 70% to 90% recorded once. Trimming left V 7 bases short and J 0 bases short, with 12 bases between. Germline assignment: CDR1 MNHEY and CDR2 SMNVEV (reference sequence). The CDR3 is 15 amino acids. The TCR was taken from a woman aged 18-29 years with acute or convalescent COVID-19. The sequencing sample was made of peripheral blood. The gene calls are TRBV27 and TRBJ1-4, with D perhaps TRBD1 (5 bases). CDR3 nucleotide sequence: TGTGCCAGCACTCAAGCAGGGTCAACTAATGAAAAACTGTTTTTT. Residues: CASTQAGSTNEKLFF.